Listed below are T cell receptor beta chains from one sample, sequenced in a study of CD8 T cells in ankylosing spondylitis. TCRdb fed the 5' RACE reads into MiXCR, producing one record per CDR3 protein. The table lists a few hundred thousand distinct CDR3 sequences, 15% to 20% of them singletons. Sequenced sample: blood, either unsorted or a sorted T cell fraction (not recorded which). The receptor set was obtained from a male donor with ankylosing spondylitis or in good health (not recorded which). The CDR3 runs from the conserved cysteine through the conserved F or W. The D gene is left open where the match is weak. Size values are once, few and many counts, or a class for expanded clones, and some rows have none.

TRBJ1-5	NA	TRBV24-1	NA	CATSGAGSLNQPQHF	TGTGCCACCAGTGGTGCCGGGTCCCTCAATCAGCCCCAGCATTTT
TRBJ2-2	TRBD2	TRBV18	few	CASSPGLAGASTGELFF	TGTGCCAGCTCACCAGGCCTAGCGGGAGCGAGCACCGGGGAGCTGTTTTTT
TRBJ1-5	NA	TRBV20-1	few	CSAAQGSNQPQHF	TGCAGTGCGGCTCAGGGGAGCAATCAGCCCCAGCATTTT
TRBJ2-4	NA	TRBV12-3/TRBV12-4	NA	CASGVAGQKNIQYF	TGTGCCAGCGGCGTTGCCGGACAGAAAAACATTCAGTACTTC
TRBJ1-1	NA	TRBV5-1	few	CASSPDRKNRNTEAFF	TGCGCCAGCAGCCCTGACAGAAAGAACCGGAACACTGAAGCTTTCTTT
TRBJ2-2	NA	TRBV28	NA	CASSPAGFGSGTGTGELFF	TGTGCCAGCAGTCCTGCAGGGTTTGGGTCTGGAACCGGCACCGGGGAGCTGTTTTTT
TRBJ2-3	NA	TRBV15	NA	CATSATSNTDTQYF	TGTGCCACCAGTGCGACTTCTAACACAGATACGCAGTATTTT
TRBJ2-5	TRBD1	TRBV20-1	few	CSARTGIETQYF	TGCAGTGCAAGGACAGGGATAGAGACCCAGTACTTC
TRBJ2-4	NA	TRBV29-1	many	CSALDTTGAKNIQYF	TGCAGCGCCCTAGACACAACTGGAGCCAAAAACATTCAGTACTTC
TRBJ1-2	NA	TRBV5-1	few	CASSLGQGGLGYTF	TGCGCCAGCAGCTTGGGCCAGGGAGGCCTTGGCTACACCTTC
TRBJ1-6	NA	TRBV12-3/TRBV12-4	NA	CASIPSLGDNSPLHF	TGTGCCAGCATCCCGAGCCTCGGAGACAATTCACCCCTCCACTTT
TRBJ2-3	NA	TRBV9	many	CASSVAVGPDTQYF	TGTGCCAGCAGCGTAGCTGTGGGACCAGATACGCAGTATTTT
TRBJ2-2	NA	TRBV7-3	NA	CASRTQGFTGELFF	TGTGCCAGCAGGACACAGGGTTTCACCGGGGAGCTGTTTTTT
TRBJ2-3	TRBD2	TRBV12-3/TRBV12-4	NA	CASRSGLAGLDAQYF	TGTGCCAGCAGGTCGGGACTAGCGGGATTGGATGCGCAGTATTTT
TRBJ1-2	NA	TRBV20-1	few	CSARESGSTGYTF	TGCAGTGCTAGAGAATCCGGGAGCACTGGCTACACCTTC
TRBJ1-2	NA	TRBV2	few	CASKEMVLYGYTF	TGTGCCAGCAAGGAGATGGTACTCTATGGCTACACCTTC
TRBJ2-3	TRBD2	TRBV5-1	few	CASSFLGTSSGADTQYF	TGCGCCAGCAGCTTTCTAGGGACTAGTAGCGGCGCAGATACGCAGTATTTT
TRBJ2-1	NA	TRBV5-1	NA	CASSLDAEGGFEQFF	TGCGCCAGCAGCTTAGATGCGGAGGGTGGATTTGAGCAGTTCTTC
TRBJ2-3	NA	TRBV7-9	many	CASSWSTDTQYF	TGTGCCAGCAGCTGGAGCACAGATACGCAGTATTTT
TRBJ2-1	TRBD2	TRBV11-2	many	CASSFGTSGRARYNEQFF	TGTGCCAGCAGCTTTGGGACTAGCGGGAGGGCCAGGTACAATGAGCAGTTCTTC
TRBJ2-6	TRBD1	TRBV20-1	few	CSAPQGAVGSGANVLTF	TGCAGTGCGCCACAGGGGGCGGTGGGCTCTGGGGCCAACGTCCTGACTTTC
TRBJ1-2	NA	TRBV7-2	NA	CASSPDRRHGYTF	TGTGCCAGCAGCCCGGACAGAAGACATGGCTACACCTTC
TRBJ2-2	TRBD2	TRBV20-1	NA	CSASIAGPNTGELFF	TGCAGTGCTAGTATAGCGGGACCGAACACCGGGGAGCTGTTTTTT
TRBJ2-1	TRBD2	TRBV20-1	few	CSARARLADNEQFF	TGCAGTGCTAGAGCGAGGCTAGCGGACAATGAGCAGTTCTTC
TRBJ2-1	NA	TRBV5-1	NA	CASSTDGNSYNEQFF	TGCGCCAGCAGCACGGACGGCAACTCCTACAATGAGCAGTTCTTC
TRBJ2-2	NA	TRBV28	NA	CASSLSGLPGELFF	TGTGCCAGCAGTTTATCAGGACTCCCCGGGGAGCTGTTTTTT